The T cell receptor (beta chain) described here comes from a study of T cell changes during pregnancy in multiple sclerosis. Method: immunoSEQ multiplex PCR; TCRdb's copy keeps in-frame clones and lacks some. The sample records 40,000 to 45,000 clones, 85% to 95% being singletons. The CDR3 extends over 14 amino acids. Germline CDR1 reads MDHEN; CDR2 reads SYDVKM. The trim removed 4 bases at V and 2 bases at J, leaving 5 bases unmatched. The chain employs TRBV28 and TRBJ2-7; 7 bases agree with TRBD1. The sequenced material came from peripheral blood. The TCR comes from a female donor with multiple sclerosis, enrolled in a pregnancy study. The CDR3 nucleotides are TGTGCCAGCAGTTCGGGACAGCTCACCTACGAGCAGTACTTC. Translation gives CASSSGQLTYEQYF. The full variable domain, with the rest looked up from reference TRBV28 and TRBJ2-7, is DVKVTQSSRYLVKRTGEKVFLECVQDMDHENMFWYRQDPGLGLRLIYFSYDVKMKEKGDIPEGYSVSREKKERFSLILESASTNQTSMYLCASSSGQLTYEQYFGPGTRLTVT.